This entry is about one TCR beta chain. The data were taken from a study of T cell responses to AZD1222 COVID-19 vaccine. CDR3 length equals 14 residues. Germline V lookup: CDR1 SGHVS, CDR2 FQNEAQ. J gave up 8 bases and V 5 bases, and 10 bases lay outside the gene matches. The data were produced by immunoSEQ multiplex PCR, yet TCRdb's version contains in-frame clones alone and is incomplete. The sample has more than 120,000 clones; almost 90% are singletons. The TCR comes from an adult who received the AZD1222 COVID-19 vaccine. Source: peripheral blood, taken 28 days after the second AZD1222 dose. The gene calls are TRBV7-8 and TRBJ1-2; 8 bases fit TRBD1. This CDR3 reads CASSRGGQAMGYTF. In DNA, the CDR3 is TGTGCCAGCAGCCGAGGGGGACAGGCTATGGGCTACACCTTC.